This TCR beta chain is drawn from a study of blood T cell repertoires in COVID-19. The CDR3 runs to 14 residues. Trimming left V 4 bases short and J 1 base short, with 8 bases between. CDR1 SGHRS and CDR2 YFSETQ come from the germline V gene. As originally analysed: Estimation of nucleated cell counts was performed using reference gene primer amplification. TCRdb keeps only in-frame clones here, not all; method: immunoSEQ multiplex PCR. The DNA gave D and trimming, while V, J and clone size come from that table. The sample holds roughly 230,000 clones, approximately 84% seen once. This TCR was recovered from a man aged 50 or older who had recovered from COVID-19. The sample taken for sequencing was PBMCs or T cells enriched from blood (not recorded which). V is TRBV5-1 and J is TRBJ2-2; maybe TRBD1 (6 bases). In DNA, the CDR3 is TGCGCCAGCAGCGTGGGACAGAACACCGGGGAGCTGTTTTTT. It specifies CASSVGQNTGELFF.